These T cell receptor beta chains were read from a single sample in a study of spatial heterogeneity in lung cancer. TCRdb ran MiXCR on the 5' RACE reads and lists one entry per CDR3 protein. The repertoire has 40,000 to 45,000 distinct CDR3 sequences, about an eighth of them found once; the top ten carry 55% to 70%. The sample here was PBMCs, taken at surgery. The receptors were gathered from a male donor with early-stage non-small cell lung cancer. Each CDR3 is given with its conserved first and last residue. The D gene is left open where the match is weak. Size is omitted from some rows. Given values are once, few, many or a class for expanded clones.

v_call,d_call,j_call,clone_size,cdr3_aa,cdr3_nt
TRBV5-1,.,TRBJ2-5,.,CASSPFRQDETQYF,TGCGCCAGCAGCCCTTTTAGACAGGACGAGACCCAGTACTTC
TRBV20-1,.,TRBJ1-6,few,CSARDLTRDSPLHF,TGCAGTGCTAGAGATCTAACAAGGGATTCACCCCTCCACTTT
TRBV9,.,TRBJ1-2,many,CASSSIFGYTF,TGTGCCAGCAGCTCTATCTTCGGCTACACCTTC
TRBV10-3,.,TRBJ2-3,few,CAISDGGLGDTQYF,TGTGCCATCAGTGACGGCGGGTTAGGGGATACGCAGTATTTT
TRBV28,.,TRBJ2-3,many,CASIRGGYGTDTQYF,TGTGCCAGCATCCGAGGGGGATATGGCACAGATACGCAGTATTTT
TRBV18,TRBD1,TRBJ2-7,many,CASSLHSTGVEQYF,TGTGCCAGCTCACTTCATAGCACAGGGGTCGAGCAGTACTTC
TRBV9,.,TRBJ1-6,many,CASSVQGSPLHF,TGTGCCAGCAGCGTTCAGGGATCACCCCTCCACTTT
TRBV12-5,.,TRBJ1-2,few,CASGLANFRQPRDYGYTF,TGTGCTAGTGGTTTGGCAAATTTCCGACAACCCCGGGACTATGGCTACACCTTC
TRBV7-2,.,TRBJ2-7,.,CASTWGGPEQYF,TGTGCCAGCACGTGGGGGGGGCCCGAGCAGTACTTC
TRBV28,.,TRBJ1-6,many,CASSPRFTLHF,TGTGCCAGCAGTCCTCGGTTCACCCTCCACTTT
TRBV4-2,.,TRBJ2-3,.,CASSQAPTLQGPGTVTQYF,TGTGCCAGCAGCCAGGCCCCGACCCTACAGGGCCCCGGAACAGTTACGCAGTATTTT
TRBV12-3/TRBV12-4,.,TRBJ2-7,few,CASSWYYGASYEQYF,TGTGCCAGCAGTTGGTACTACGGCGCGTCCTACGAGCAGTACTTC
TRBV19,.,TRBJ1-2,few,CASSPAPRNYGYTF,TGTGCCAGTAGCCCAGCTCCAAGGAACTATGGCTACACCTTC
TRBV5-4,TRBD2,TRBJ2-5,.,CASSLELAVPGNQETQYF,TGTGCCAGCAGCTTGGAACTAGCGGTCCCCGGGAACCAAGAGACCCAGTACTTC
TRBV5-4,.,TRBJ1-3,.,CASSRAEGGNTIYF,TGTGCCAGCAGCCGGGCGGAAGGAGGAAACACCATATATTTT
TRBV27,.,TRBJ1-1,.,CASRLHREENTEAFF,TGTGCCAGCAGGCTCCACAGGGAGGAGAACACTGAAGCTTTCTTT
TRBV3-1,.,TRBJ2-1,few,CASSYGTGSYNEQFF,TGTGCCAGCAGCTACGGGACGGGCTCCTACAATGAGCAGTTCTTC
TRBV20-1,TRBD2,TRBJ2-7,.,CSASWPSGMFSYEQYF,TGCAGTGCCAGCTGGCCTAGCGGAATGTTTTCCTACGAGCAGTACTTC
TRBV7-6,.,TRBJ2-3,.,CASSLLVTDTQYF,TGTGCCAGCAGCTTATTGGTCACAGATACGCAGTATTTT
TRBV5-1,.,TRBJ2-2,many,CASSRTVTGELFF,TGCGCCAGCAGCCGGACAGTCACCGGGGAGCTGTTTTTT
TRBV7-2,TRBD2,TRBJ2-2,few,CASSQTAGVTGELFF,TGTGCCAGCAGCCAGACAGCGGGAGTGACCGGGGAGCTGTTTTTT
TRBV12-3/TRBV12-4,TRBD1,TRBJ2-7,.,CASTRDRGYEQYF,TGTGCCAGTACCCGGGACAGGGGGTACGAGCAGTACTTC
TRBV6-5,.,TRBJ2-7,.,CASSPPGTVYYEQYF,TGTGCCAGCAGCCCCCCGGGGACGGTTTACTACGAGCAGTACTTC
TRBV2,TRBD2,TRBJ2-5,.,CASLPGTSWETQYF,TGTGCCAGCCTCCCCGGGACTAGCTGGGAGACCCAGTACTTC
TRBV6-2/TRBV6-3,.,TRBJ2-1,.,CASSYGEKGEQFF,TGTGCCAGCAGTTATGGGGAAAAGGGTGAGCAGTTCTTC
TRBV5-1,.,TRBJ1-1,.,CASSQQGGDTEAFF,TGCGCCAGCAGCCAACAGGGAGGGGACACTGAAGCTTTCTTT
TRBV6-5,TRBD1,TRBJ2-2,.,CASSYTGDTGELFF,TGTGCCAGCAGTTATACAGGGGACACCGGGGAGCTGTTTTTT
TRBV5-1,.,TRBJ2-2,.,CASSLAASVNTGELFF,TGCGCCAGCAGCTTGGCAGCCAGTGTGAACACCGGGGAGCTGTTTTTT
TRBV4-2,.,TRBJ2-5,many,CASSQDQSREETQYF,TGTGCCAGCAGCCAAGATCAATCCCGGGAAGAGACCCAGTACTTC
TRBV4-1,.,TRBJ1-6,many,CASSPIRQPGGRGDYNSPLHF,TGCGCCAGCAGCCCTATCCGACAGCCGGGAGGAAGGGGGGATTATAATTCACCCCTCCACTTT
TRBV5-1,.,TRBJ2-5,.,CASSSSPPGGPQETQYF,TGCGCCAGCAGCTCGAGCCCCCCAGGGGGGCCCCAAGAGACCCAGTACTTC
TRBV7-8,.,TRBJ2-3,.,CASSGAGQFTDTQYF,TGTGCCAGCAGCGGGGCAGGACAGTTCACAGATACGCAGTATTTT
TRBV12-3/TRBV12-4,.,TRBJ1-6,few,CASRGPYNSPLHF,TGTGCCAGCCGGGGACCCTATAATTCACCCCTCCACTTT
TRBV10-3,.,TRBJ2-2,many,CAIGGNTGELFF,TGTGCCATCGGGGGGAACACCGGGGAGCTGTTTTTT
TRBV29-1,.,TRBJ2-7,.,CSVLETAEQYF,TGCAGCGTTTTGGAGACAGCAGAGCAGTACTTC
TRBV5-1,.,TRBJ1-2,.,CASSVNVAGPGGYTF,TGCGCCAGCAGCGTGAACGTTGCAGGGCCGGGCGGCTACACCTTC
TRBV4-2,.,TRBJ1-1,few,CASSQVGWGEAFF,TGTGCCAGCAGCCAAGTCGGATGGGGTGAAGCTTTCTTT
TRBV12-3/TRBV12-4,.,TRBJ1-1,few,CASSFAGEFTEAFF,TGTGCCAGCAGTTTTGCAGGGGAGTTCACTGAAGCTTTCTTT
TRBV3-1,.,TRBJ2-3,.,CASSQDTASDTQYF,TGTGCCAGCAGCCAAGATACCGCGTCAGATACGCAGTATTTT
TRBV11-2,.,TRBJ1-1,many,CASSLSGWVRDEAFF,TGTGCCAGCAGCTTATCTGGCTGGGTCCGGGATGAAGCTTTCTTT
TRBV5-6,.,TRBJ2-7,.,CASSLRLLTYEQYF,TGTGCCAGCAGCTTGCGGCTACTAACCTACGAGCAGTACTTC
TRBV7-2,.,TRBJ2-1,few,CASVRDRIASGILNEQFF,TGTGCCAGCGTTCGGGACAGGATTGCTAGCGGGATTCTAAATGAGCAGTTCTTC
TRBV5-1,TRBD1,TRBJ2-5,many,CASSLAGTGAQETQYF,TGCGCCAGCAGCTTGGCCGGGACAGGGGCCCAAGAGACCCAGTACTTC
TRBV7-2,TRBD2,TRBJ2-3,many,CASSHPSGPSTDTQYF,TGTGCCAGCAGCCACCCTAGCGGACCTAGCACAGATACGCAGTATTTT
TRBV5-1,.,TRBJ1-2,many,CASSLGQANYGYTF,TGCGCCAGCAGCTTGGGACAGGCGAACTATGGCTACACCTTC
TRBV5-1,TRBD1,TRBJ2-5,few,CASSLGDRAQETQYF,TGCGCCAGCAGCTTGGGGGACAGGGCGCAAGAGACCCAGTACTTC
TRBV25-1,.,TRBJ1-2,.,CASSESSGVDYGYTF,TGTGCCAGCAGTGAATCCTCCGGGGTAGACTATGGCTACACCTTC
TRBV6-5,.,TRBJ1-3,.,CVSSYGPSGNTIYF,TGTGTCAGCAGTTACGGTCCCTCTGGAAACACCATATATTTT
TRBV15,TRBD1,TRBJ2-1,many,CATSDGQGAAYNEQFF,TGTGCCACCAGCGACGGACAGGGGGCTGCCTACAATGAGCAGTTCTTC
TRBV12-3/TRBV12-4,.,TRBJ2-2,.,CASSPWGKNTGELFF,TGTGCCAGCAGTCCTTGGGGCAAGAACACCGGGGAGCTGTTTTTT
TRBV12-3/TRBV12-4,.,TRBJ2-7,.,CATGTGAYEQYF,TGTGCCACCGGGACGGGAGCCTACGAGCAGTACTTC
TRBV19,.,TRBJ1-5,many,CASSIPRDQPQHF,TGTGCCAGTAGTATACCACGAGATCAGCCCCAGCATTTT
TRBV20-1,TRBD2,TRBJ2-1,.,CSAGGSGRAGNEQFF,TGCAGTGCTGGGGGGAGCGGGAGGGCCGGTAATGAGCAGTTCTTC
TRBV29-1,TRBD1,TRBJ1-2,few,CSVEGDRTNYGYTF,TGCAGCGTGGAAGGGGACAGAACTAACTATGGCTACACCTTC
TRBV20-1,.,TRBJ1-1,.,CSASPSGYTEAFF,TGCAGTGCTAGTCCTTCGGGTTACACTGAAGCTTTCTTT